These 24 T cell receptor beta chains originate from one sample sequenced in a study of regulatory T cells in long-lasting Graves disease. Libraries of TCR beta came from iRepertoire HTBI primers plus Arm-PCR of CDR3 regions. MiXCR, run by TCRdb on the multiplex PCR reads, gives a single entry per CDR3 protein. The sample holds 400,000 to 450,000 distinct CDR3 sequences; around 15% are singletons and the top ten take about 10%. Time point of the sample: newly diagnosed GD, antithyroid drugs for less than 3 months. PBMC-extracted RNA yielded the TCR library. The sample was also linked to a second study, of T cells in Graves' hyperthyroidism and ophthalmopathy.

Sample: peripheral blood mononuclear cells (PBMCs), taken at new diagnosis, from a patient treated with antithyroid drugs. These receptors were obtained from a woman aged 25 to 39 with Graves disease.

This clonotype has ten or more counts. The rearrangement uses TRBV20-1 and TRBJ1-5; possible D gene TRBD1, 5 bases. Looked up from germline, CDR1 is DFQATT and CDR2 is SNEGSKA (reference sequence). The length of the CDR3 is 16 residues. Trimming took 0 bases from V and 5 from J, leaving 17 bases between them. The CDR3 spells CSARDGARVADQPQHF. In nucleotides, the CDR3 is TGCAGTGCTAGAGATGGGGCCAGGGTAGCCGATCAGCCCCAGCATTTT.

The DNA for the CDR3 is TGTGCCAGCAGCGGCGGGAGTGGGGGCACCGGGGAGCTGTTTTTT. It encodes CASSGGSGGTGELFF. The chain couples TRBV9 to TRBJ2-2; 7 bases fit TRBD2. Trimming removed 3 bases from V and 4 bases from J; junction bases left unmatched: 6. The CDR3 is 15 residues long. CDR1 and CDR2 from the germline V gene are SGDLS and YYNGEE.

This sequence joins TRBV9 and TRBJ2-1, with 7 bases that match TRBD2. CDR1 is SGDLS, CDR2 YYNGEE, per germline. J lost 3 bases, V lost 1 base, and 4 bases had no gene match. This CDR3 region has 15 residues. CDR3 residues: CASSVSGRIYNEQFF. The CDR3 nucleotides read TGTGCCAGCAGCGTATCCGGGAGGATCTACAATGAGCAGTTCTTC. The full variable domain, rest sourced from reference TRBV9 and TRBJ2-1, is DSGVTQTPKHLITATGQRVTLRCSPRSGDLSVYWYQQSLDQGLQFLIQYYNGEERAKGNILERFSAQQFPDLHSELNLSSLELGDSALYFCASSVSGRIYNEQFFGPGTRLTVL.

This clonotype was picked up many times. J is TRBJ1-1 and V is TRBV28, with 10 bases fitting TRBD1. V was clipped by 2 bases and J by 0 bases; unmatched bases: 6. CDR1 MDHEN and CDR2 SYDVKM come from the germline V gene. The CDR3 runs to 17 residues. This chain's CDR3 is CASSLETGGDLNTEAFF. The CDR3 DNA follows: TGTGCCAGCAGTTTAGAGACAGGGGGCGATTTGAACACTGAAGCTTTCTTT.

This clonotype was detected ten times or more. The rearrangement joins TRBV30 to TRBJ1-2; 12 bases fit TRBD1. CDR1 is GTSNPN and CDR2 is SVGIG in the germline V gene (reference sequence). After removal of 0 bases from V and 4 bases from J, the junction contained 9 bases not matched to a gene. The CDR3 spans 17 residues. CDR3 coding DNA: TGTGCCTGGAGTGTACTACCGGGACAGGGGGCAGCCTATGGCTACACCTTC. It translates to CAWSVLPGQGAAYGYTF.

This clonotype was seen repeatedly, ten times or more. V usage is TRBV6-1 and J usage is TRBJ2-7; perhaps TRBD2 as D (5 bases). The CDR3 contains 13 residues. V dropped 6 bases and J dropped 2 bases, with 11 bases sitting between them. Germline lookup yields CDR1 MNHNS and CDR2 SASEGT. Written as DNA, the CDR3 is TGTGCCAGCAGACCGTCTAGCCCCTACGAGCAGTACTTC. It encodes CASRPSSPYEQYF.

This clonotype has ten or more counts. This sequence joins TRBV29-1 and TRBJ1-3; 7 bases match TRBD1. V shed 5 bases and J 3 bases; nucleotides not matched to a gene: 1. There are 12 residues in the CDR3. Germline V CDR1 and CDR2: SQVTM, ANQGSEA. The CDR3 DNA reads TGCAGCGTTAGGACAGGTGGAAACACCATATATTTT. This sequence encodes CSVRTGGNTIYF.

This clonotype was counted at least ten times. The J gene is TRBJ1-2, the V gene TRBV27, with D tentatively TRBD1 (6 bases). Deletions cut 5 bases from V and 5 bases from J, with 24 bases between. Germline CDR1 MNHEY, CDR2 SMNVEV (reference sequence). The CDR3 spans 17 residues. The CDR3 DNA sequence: TGTGCCAGCAGTCAAACCCCTGGGACATATCTTTTGTATGGCTACACCTTC. Protein: CASSQTPGTYLLYGYTF.

This clonotype has only a few counts. The chain links TRBV12-3 or TRBV12-4 to TRBJ2-1; D perhaps matches TRBD2 (6 bases). Between the trimmed V and J ends, which lost 1 base and 8 bases, there was a span of 15 bases. There are 15 residues in the CDR3. The CDR3 reads CASSLDGSRAYEQFF. The CDR3 DNA follows: TGTGCCAGCAGTTTAGACGGGAGTAGAGCCTATGAGCAGTTCTTC.

This sequence joins TRBV28 and TRBJ2-1; possible D gene TRBD1, 6 bases. The germline V gene has CDR1 MDHEN and CDR2 SYDVKM. Trimming removed 6 bases from V and 6 bases from J, with 18 bases in between. This CDR3 region has 15 residues. CDR3 bases: TGTGCCAGCAGCCCAGGGGATCTTTACGGCAATGAGCAGTTCTTC. Translation: CASSPGDLYGNEQFF.

In this sample, this clonotype turned up many times. V is TRBV28 and J is TRBJ1-2; 7 bases align to TRBD1. The CDR3 has 13 amino acids. Germline trimming cut 5 bases from V and 8 bases from J; bases unmatched to any gene: 8. Germline V gives CDR1 MDHEN, CDR2 SYDVKM. The CDR3 nucleotides read TGTGCCAGCAGTCCGACAGGGTTTGAAGGCTACACCTTC. It is translated as CASSPTGFEGYTF.

CDR3 bases: TGTGCCAGCAGCGTAGGAACTAGCGGGAGTTGGGAGACCCAGTACTTC. The encoded protein is CASSVGTSGSWETQYF. This sequence joins TRBV9 and TRBJ2-1; 11 positions match TRBD2. Near its end, the DNA agrees better with TRBJ2-5, so the J call may be wrong. The CDR3 extends over 16 amino acids. Germline loops: CDR1 SGDLS, CDR2 YYNGEE.

This clonotype was detected only a few times. This chain connects TRBV25-1 to TRBJ1-1; maybe TRBD1 (6 bases). The CDR3 spans 15 residues. Per germline, CDR1 MGHDK and CDR2 SYGVNS. V was clipped by 3 bases and J by 2 bases, with 13 bases between them. The DNA for the CDR3 is TGTGCCAGCAGTGACATTGGGGGCGTAAACACTGAAGCTTTCTTT. This sequence encodes CASSDIGGVNTEAFF.

In its sample, this clonotype was seen many times. The rearrangement joins TRBV5-1 to TRBJ1-2; D unclear. The CDR3 consists of 13 residues. Germline assignment: CDR1 SGHRS and CDR2 YFSETQ. Trimming cost V 2 bases and J 8 bases, with 13 bases left between them. The CDR3 region is CASSFETAGGYTF. In nucleotides, the CDR3 is TGCGCCAGCAGCTTCGAAACAGCAGGCGGCTACACCTTC. The full variable domain, in which reference TRBV5-1 and TRBJ1-2 provide the parts outside the CDR3, is KAGVTQTPRYLIKTRGQQVTLSCSPISGHRSVSWYQQTPGQGLQFLFEYFSETQRNKGNFPGRFSGRQFSNSRSEMNVSTLELGDSALYLCASSFETAGGYTFGSGTRLTVV.

In DNA form, the CDR3 reads TGTGCCAGCAGTGCAATTACAGGGAATCAGCCCCAGCATTTT. Translated: CASSAITGNQPQHF. The rearrangement joins TRBV6-1 to TRBJ1-5; maybe TRBD1 (6 bases). Germline CDR1 MNHNS, CDR2 SASEGT. Trimming cost V 4 bases and J 4 bases, with 11 bases left between them. The CDR3 is made up of 14 amino acids.

This chain links TRBV9 with TRBJ1-3; D gene unclear. Trimming removed 2 bases at V and 2 bases at J, with 11 bases between. This CDR3 is 15 amino acids long. Looked up from germline, CDR1 is SGDLS and CDR2 is YYNGEE. CDR3 region: CASSVTVNPGNTIYF. DNA for the CDR3: TGTGCCAGCAGCGTCACAGTTAACCCTGGAAACACCATATATTTT.

This clonotype was observed a few times. The chain carries TRBV15 and TRBJ2-5, with TRBD1 matching over 8 bases. The CDR3 totals 14 residues. The V gene end was trimmed by 2 bases and the J gene end by 5 bases; junction bases not matched to a gene: 4. Germline CDR1 LNHNV, CDR2 YYDKDF (reference sequence). The CDR3: CATSRQGAGETQYF. CDR3 nucleotides: TGTGCCACCAGCAGACAGGGGGCAGGGGAGACCCAGTACTTC. Drawing the rest from reference TRBV15 and TRBJ2-5, the complete variable domain is DAMVIQNPRYQVTQFGKPVTLSCSQTLNHNVMYWYQQKSSQAPKLLFHYYDKDFNNEADTPDNFQSRRPNTSFCFLDIRSPGLGDTAMYLCATSRQGAGETQYFGPGTRLLVL.

This clonotype was observed a few times. V gene TRBV4-1 combines with J gene TRBJ1-5, with TRBD1 matching over 7 bases. The CDR3 is 15 amino acids. Per the germline V gene, CDR1 is MGHRA and CDR2 is YSYEKL. Trimming at V came to 4 bases and at J to 4 bases, leaving 7 bases not matched to a gene. The CDR3 sequence is CASSLQTGRNQPQHF. The CDR3 nucleotides are TGCGCCAGCAGCCTTCAGACAGGGCGGAATCAGCCCCAGCATTTT.

This clonotype came up many times. This chain uses TRBV18 with TRBJ2-7, with D maybe TRBD2 (5 bases). Germline loops: CDR1 KGHSH, CDR2 LQKENI. The CDR3 totals 13 residues. V lost 6 bases to trimming and J lost 4 bases, with 13 bases between them. Written as DNA, the CDR3 is TGTGCCAGCTCGAGTAGTGAGGGTTACGAGCAGTACTTC. Its protein is CASSSSEGYEQYF.

This clonotype was found many times. This chain connects TRBV6-1 to TRBJ2-3; unclear D gene. The CDR3 is 13 residues long. V was pared by 8 bases and J by 2 bases, with 11 bases between. The germline V gene has CDR1 MNHNS and CDR2 SASEGT. The CDR3 protein is CASGKADTDTQYF. CDR3 nucleotides: TGTGCCAGCGGTAAGGCGGACACAGATACGCAGTATTTT.

This clonotype was detected many times. The V call is TRBV30, the J call TRBJ1-5; 7 bases map to TRBD1. The germline V gene encodes CDR1 GTSNPN and CDR2 SVGIG (reference sequence). The CDR3 loop spans 19 amino acids. V was pared by 0 bases and J by 0 bases, with 14 bases of the junction left unmatched. The CDR3, as DNA: TGTGCCTGGAGTGTTTCTAGACAGGGAGGCCCATATAGCAATCAGCCCCAGCATTTT. Translation: CAWSVSRQGGPYSNQPQHF.

This clonotype was found many times. The chain joins TRBV10-3 to TRBJ2-7; 11 nucleotides match TRBD2. This CDR3 is built from 14 residues. Germline-derived CDR1 and CDR2 are ENHRY and SYGVKD. V shed 6 bases, J shed 4 bases, and the junction held 5 bases outside the gene matches. This CDR3 reads CAIREGLAAYEQYF. CDR3 nucleotide sequence: TGTGCCATCAGGGAGGGACTAGCGGCTTACGAGCAGTACTTC.

This clonotype has a handful of counts. The V and J genes are TRBV27 and TRBJ2-7, with TRBD1 as a possible D gene (5 bases). Germline V gives CDR1 MNHEY, CDR2 SMNVEV (reference sequence). The germline V and J ends were trimmed by 3 bases and 8 bases, with 17 bases remaining between them. The CDR3 has 14 residues. The CDR3, as DNA: TGTGCCAGCAGTTTCGGCCAGGGTCGATACAAGCAGTACTTC. Its translation: CASSFGQGRYKQYF.

The table lists this clonotype with many counts. The rearrangement links TRBV20-1 to TRBJ2-3; D is tentatively TRBD1 or TRBD2 (5 bases each). CDR3 length equals 16 residues. Trimming shortened V by 0 bases and J by 0 bases, and 13 bases separated the two germline ends. Germline CDR1 reads DFQATT; CDR2 reads SNEGSKA (reference sequence). The DNA of the CDR3 is TGCAGTGCTAGAGATCGGGTCGGGACCAGCACAGATACGCAGTATTTT. Protein: CSARDRVGTSTDTQYF.